The 20 T cell receptor beta chains reported below all come from one sample, sequenced in a study of OX40 agonist ivuxolimab in advanced cancers. TCRdb keeps only in-frame clones here, not all; method: immunoSEQ multiplex PCR. The sample has 84,000 or so clones, about 93% seen once. The specimen comprised CD4+ or CD8+ T cells sorted from blood, sampled in a trial of the OX40 agonist ivuxolimab. The receptors were gathered from an adult with an advanced solid tumor such as melanoma, head and neck, liver or kidney cancer.

This clone was counted a single time. The chain joins TRBV5-1 to TRBJ1-4; D call uncertain. V was cut by 4 bases and J by 6 bases, with 16 bases left in between. CDR1 and CDR2 (germline): SGHRS, YFSETQ. CDR3 length: 15 residues. As DNA, the CDR3 is TGCGCCAGCAGCCCCCACGGGGATTCTGATGAAAAACTGTTTTTT. Translation gives CASSPHGDSDEKLFF.

Here the CDR3 reads CASSLLASTDTQYF. As DNA, the CDR3 is TGCGCCAGCAGCTTGTTGGCTAGCACAGATACGCAGTATTTT. The chain carries TRBV5-1 and TRBJ2-3; D unresolved. The length of the CDR3 is 14 residues. Germline-derived CDR1 and CDR2 are SGHRS and YFSETQ. Trimming shortened V by 1 base and J by 0 bases, and 6 bases separated the two germline ends.

A single count supports this clone. The J gene is TRBJ2-2, the V gene TRBV11-3, with D unclear. Germline CDR1 SGHNT, CDR2 YENEEA. The V gene lost 7 bases and the J gene lost 3 bases, with 12 bases spanning the gap. The CDR3 runs to 14 residues. CDR3 amino acids: CASTELSDTGELFF. CDR3 bases: TGTGCCAGCACCGAGTTGTCGGACACCGGGGAGCTGTTTTTT.

The chain couples TRBV7-8 to TRBJ2-5; 7 positions match TRBD2. The CDR3 has 15 amino acids. With V trimmed by 1 base and J by 3 bases, 5 bases remained unmatched. Germline V gives CDR1 SGHVS, CDR2 FQNEAQ. The CDR3 protein is CASSLGGGSEETQYF. The CDR3 region has the DNA TGTGCCAGCAGCTTAGGGGGGGGATCCGAAGAGACCCAGTACTTC.

The CDR3 sequence is CASSPGLAGSNTQYF. DNA for the CDR3: TGTGCCAGCTCACCTGGACTAGCGGGGTCAAATACGCAGTATTTT. The chain has TRBV18 and TRBJ2-3; TRBD2 aligns across 12 bases. Germline lookup yields CDR1 KGHSH and CDR2 LQKENI. The CDR3 extends over 15 amino acids. The junction had 5 bases not matched to a gene; V was cut back by 3 bases and J by 7 bases.

The chain is built from TRBV20-1 and TRBJ2-4, with D perhaps matching TRBD1 (5 bases). CDR3 length: 10 residues. Per germline, CDR1 DFQATT and CDR2 SNEGSKA (reference sequence). Trimming stripped 6 bases from V and 13 bases from J, with 13 bases between. The CDR3 DNA is TGCAGTGCCACCAGGGTTCGCCAGTACTTC. It codes for CSATRVRQYF.

This chain joins TRBV5-6 and TRBJ2-7, with TRBD1 identical over 10 bases. The CDR3 extends over 13 amino acids. Trimming at V came to 9 bases and at J to 6 bases, leaving 9 bases not matched to a gene. Germline V lookup: CDR1 SGHDT, CDR2 YYEEEE. This CDR3 is CATSRDRGGEQYF. The CDR3 DNA reads as TGTGCCACCAGTAGGGACAGGGGTGGCGAGCAGTACTTC.

J is TRBJ1-5 and V is TRBV19, with D possibly TRBD1 on 6 matching bases. V was trimmed by 10 bases and J by 6 bases, leaving 16 bases between them. Germline-derived CDR1 and CDR2 are LNHDA and SQIVND (reference sequence). The length of the CDR3 is 13 residues. The CDR3 spells CATAGQISQPQHF. CDR3 bases: TGTGCCACCGCAGGACAGATCTCTCAGCCCCAGCATTTT.

The CDR3 sequence: CASSLVGVGETQYF. The CDR3 bases are TGTGCCAGCAGCTTGGTCGGGGTGGGGGAGACCCAGTACTTC. The rearrangement links TRBV5-6 to TRBJ2-5; D possibly corresponds to TRBD2 (5 bases). Germline lookup yields CDR1 SGHDT and CDR2 YYEEEE. Trimming took 0 bases from V and 5 from J, leaving 11 bases between them. The CDR3 length is 14 residues.

The CDR3 bases are TGTGCCAGCAGGGGACTAGCAGATTACAATGAGCAGTTCTTC. Translating it yields CASRGLADYNEQFF. The V gene is TRBV7-9, the J gene TRBJ2-1; TRBD2 matches at 9 bases. Unmatched junction bases numbered 4, after V lost 6 bases and J lost 4 bases. The CDR3 spans 14 residues. CDR1 is SEHNR and CDR2 is FQNEAQ in the germline V gene (reference sequence).

The V call is TRBV28, the J call TRBJ1-5; 10 positions agree with TRBD1. The CDR3 covers 14 residues. J was trimmed by 6 bases and V by 5 bases; bases with no gene match: 4. CDR1 is MDHEN, CDR2 SYDVKM, per germline. The CDR3 sequence is CASSPGQGVQPQHF. CDR3 nucleotides: TGTGCCAGCAGTCCCGGACAGGGGGTTCAGCCCCAGCATTTT.

This sequence joins TRBV4-2 and TRBJ2-3, with 8 bases aligning to TRBD2. Germline CDR1 and CDR2: LGHNA and YNFKEQ. The CDR3 spans 15 residues. The V gene end was trimmed by 0 bases and the J gene end by 6 bases; junction bases not matched to a gene: 5. This CDR3 reads CASSQDVSGGDTQYF. CDR3 DNA: TGTGCCAGCAGCCAAGATGTTTCGGGGGGGGATACGCAGTATTTT.

The chain carries TRBV30 and TRBJ2-3; 8 bases agree with TRBD1. V shed 3 bases, J shed 1 base, and the junction held 3 bases outside the gene matches. There are 14 residues in the CDR3. Germline CDR1 reads GTSNPN; CDR2 reads SVGIG (reference sequence). CDR3 region: CAWSLQGGTDTQYF. CDR3 bases: TGTGCCTGGAGCCTACAGGGGGGCACAGATACGCAGTATTTT.

V is TRBV6-1 and J is TRBJ2-7; D not certain. CDR1 is MNHNS and CDR2 is SASEGT in the germline V gene. This CDR3 contains 18 residues. With 2 bases removed from V and 6 bases from J, the gap between germline ends came to 26 bases. The CDR3 loop reads CASSESAAGVRVASEQYF. The DNA for the CDR3 is TGTGCCAGCAGTGAAAGTGCGGCCGGAGTAAGAGTGGCGAGCGAGCAGTACTTC.

The rearrangement joins TRBV6-1 to TRBJ2-1; possible D gene TRBD1, 6 bases. Germline CDR1 reads MNHNS; CDR2 reads SASEGT. The CDR3 contains 13 residues. V lost 10 bases to trimming and J lost 0 bases, with 10 bases between them. CDR3 coding DNA: TGTGCCACCCGGGACATCTCCTACAATGAGCAGTTCTTC. Its protein is CATRDISYNEQFF.

CDR3 nucleotides: TGTGCCAGCAGGTCGGGGAGACAGGGCAATCAGCCCCAGCATTTT. Amino acids: CASRSGRQGNQPQHF. The rearrangement joins TRBV27 to TRBJ1-5, with D perhaps TRBD1 (6 bases). The CDR3 runs to 15 residues. Germline CDR1 is MNHEY and CDR2 is SMNVEV (reference sequence). Trimming pared 6 bases from V and 2 bases from J, leaving 14 bases between.

This chain links TRBV11-2 with TRBJ2-1, with D possibly being TRBD2 (6 bases). Deletions cut 5 bases from V and 5 bases from J, with 28 bases between. Germline V lookup: CDR1 SGHAT, CDR2 FQNNGV. The CDR3 covers 19 residues. DNA for the CDR3: TGTGCCAGCAGCCTATGGCGCGGGTTTGACGGGGGAGTGCACAATGAGCAGTTCTTC. It is translated as CASSLWRGFDGGVHNEQFF.

V is TRBV19 and J is TRBJ2-3; no reliable D call. Trimming removed 9 bases from V and 1 base from J, with 11 bases in between. The CDR3 has 13 residues. CDR1 and CDR2 (germline): LNHDA, SQIVND (reference sequence). As DNA, the CDR3 is TGTGCCAGCGCCCCCCCGGGCACAGATACGCAGTATTTT. The encoded protein is CASAPPGTDTQYF.

V and J are TRBV2 and TRBJ2-5; 8 nucleotides match TRBD1. The CDR3 loop spans 15 amino acids. The germline V gene has CDR1 SNHLY and CDR2 FYNNEI. Unmatched junction bases numbered 7, after V lost 6 bases and J lost 1 base. The CDR3 DNA is TGTGCCAGCAGCCCATGGACAGGGTCCCAAGAGACCCAGTACTTC. This gives the protein CASSPWTGSQETQYF.

J is TRBJ2-5 and V is TRBV5-4; perhaps D is TRBD1 or TRBD2 (6 bases each). CDR3 length: 15 amino acids. CDR1 is SGHNT and CDR2 is YYREEE in the germline V gene (reference sequence). The V end was cut by 0 bases, the J end by 7 bases, with 16 bases between. The CDR3 sequence is CASSLARAKGGTQYF. Written as DNA, the CDR3 is TGTGCCAGCAGCTTGGCTAGGGCGAAGGGGGGGACCCAGTACTTC. The variable domain in full, completed from reference TRBV5-4 and TRBJ2-5, reads ETGVTQSPTHLIKTRGQQVTLRCSSQSGHNTVSWYQQALGQGPQFIFQYYREEENGRGNFPPRFSGLQFPNYSSELNVNALELDDSALYLCASSLARAKGGTQYFGPGTRLLVL.